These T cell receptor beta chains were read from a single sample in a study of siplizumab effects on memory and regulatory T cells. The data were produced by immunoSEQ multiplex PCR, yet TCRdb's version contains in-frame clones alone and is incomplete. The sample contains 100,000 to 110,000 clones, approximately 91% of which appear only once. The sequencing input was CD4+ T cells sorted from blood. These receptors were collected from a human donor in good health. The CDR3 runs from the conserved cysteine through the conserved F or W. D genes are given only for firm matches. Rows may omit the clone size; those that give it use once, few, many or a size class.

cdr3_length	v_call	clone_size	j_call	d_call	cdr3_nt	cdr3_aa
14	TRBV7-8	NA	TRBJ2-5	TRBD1	TGTGCCAGCAGCCACGACAGGGACCAAGAGACCCAGTACTTC	CASSHDRDQETQYF
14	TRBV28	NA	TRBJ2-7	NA	TGTGCCAGCAGTCCAACCCGGGGGGCCAGAGAGCAGTACTTC	CASSPTRGAREQYF
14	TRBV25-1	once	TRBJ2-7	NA	TGTGCCAGCAGTGTTCACGGTAGCTCCTACGAGCAGTACTTC	CASSVHGSSYEQYF
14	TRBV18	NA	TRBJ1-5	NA	TGTGCCAGCTCACCCGGACAGAGCAATCAGCCCCAGCATTTT	CASSPGQSNQPQHF
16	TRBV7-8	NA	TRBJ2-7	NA	TGTGCCAGCAGCTCCCCGAGGCGGGACCCTTCCTACGAGCAGTACTTC	CASSSPRRDPSYEQYF
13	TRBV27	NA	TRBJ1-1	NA	TGTGCCAGCAGTTCGGGGGTAAGCACTGAAGCTTTCTTT	CASSSGVSTEAFF
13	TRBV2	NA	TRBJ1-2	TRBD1	TGTGCCAGCAGTTATCAGGGGGCGGTAGGCTACACCTTC	CASSYQGAVGYTF
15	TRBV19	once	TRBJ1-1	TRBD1	TGTGCCAGTAGCCCGACAGGGGTTCAGAACACTGAAGCTTTCTTT	CASSPTGVQNTEAFF
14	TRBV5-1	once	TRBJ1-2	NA	TGCGCCAGCAGCTTAACCATGGACAGAGAGGGCTACACCTTC	CASSLTMDREGYTF
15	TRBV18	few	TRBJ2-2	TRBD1	TGTGCCAGCTCACCAGGAGACAGGGATACCGGGGAGCTGTTTTTT	CASSPGDRDTGELFF
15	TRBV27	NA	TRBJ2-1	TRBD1	TGTGCCAGCAGCCAATGGGACAGGAGCTACAATGAGCAGTTCTTC	CASSQWDRSYNEQFF
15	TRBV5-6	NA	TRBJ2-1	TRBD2	TGTGCCAGCAGCCCCGTAGCGGGGGGCAAGAGTGAGCAGTTCTTC	CASSPVAGGKSEQFF
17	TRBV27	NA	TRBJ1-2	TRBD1	TGTGCCAGCAACGAACTGGGACAGGGTAGTATTTCGAATGGCTACACCTTC	CASNELGQGSISNGYTF
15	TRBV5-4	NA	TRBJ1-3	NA	TGTGCCAGCAGCTTGGGAGGACGCTCTGGAAACACCATATATTTT	CASSLGGRSGNTIYF
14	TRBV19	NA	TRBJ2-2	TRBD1	TGTGCCGTCCGACAGGGCGGAAGCACCGGGGAGCTGTTTTTT	CAVRQGGSTGELFF
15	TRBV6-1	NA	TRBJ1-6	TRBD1	TGTGCCAGCATAACCCCGGGACAGGGGGGTTCACCCCTCCACTTT	CASITPGQGGSPLHF
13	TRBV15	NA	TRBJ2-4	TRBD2	TGTGCCACCAGCAGGGCGGGGGAAAACATTCAGTACTTC	CATSRAGENIQYF
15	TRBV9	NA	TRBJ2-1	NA	TGTGCCAGCAGCGGGACGGGAAGCTCCTACAATGAGCAGTTCTTC	CASSGTGSSYNEQFF